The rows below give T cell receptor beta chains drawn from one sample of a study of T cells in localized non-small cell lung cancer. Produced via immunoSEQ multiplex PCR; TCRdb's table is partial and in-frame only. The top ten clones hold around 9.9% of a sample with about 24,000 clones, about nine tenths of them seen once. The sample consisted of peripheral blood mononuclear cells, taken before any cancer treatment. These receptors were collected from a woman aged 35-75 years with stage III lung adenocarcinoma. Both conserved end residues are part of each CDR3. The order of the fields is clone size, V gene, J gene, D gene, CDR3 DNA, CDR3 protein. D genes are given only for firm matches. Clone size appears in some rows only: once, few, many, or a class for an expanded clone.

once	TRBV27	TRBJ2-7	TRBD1	TGTGCCAGCAGTTACGACAGGGAAATCTACGAGCAGTACTTC	CASSYDREIYEQYF
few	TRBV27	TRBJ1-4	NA	TGTGCCAGCAGCCACAGGAGGCGGGAAAAACTGTTTTTT	CASSHRRREKLFF
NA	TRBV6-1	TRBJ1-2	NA	TGTGCCAGCAGTAACAGGGACACTAACTATGGCTACACCTTC	CASSNRDTNYGYTF
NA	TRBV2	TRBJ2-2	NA	TGTGCCAGCTCGAAGGACACCGGGGAGCTGTTTTTT	CASSKDTGELFF
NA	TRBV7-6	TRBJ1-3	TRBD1	TGTGCCAGCAGCTTAGCACCAGGGGGAGGAAACACCATATATTTT	CASSLAPGGGNTIYF
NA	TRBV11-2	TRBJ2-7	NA	TGTGCCAGCAGCTCCCTGGGCCAGAGCGATTACCGGCAGTACTTC	CASSSLGQSDYRQYF
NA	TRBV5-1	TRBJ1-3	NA	TGCGCCAGCAGGAAGAACGGGCTTGGAAACACCATATATTTT	CASRKNGLGNTIYF
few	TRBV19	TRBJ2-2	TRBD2	TGTGCCAGTAGTAGGCTAGCGGGGGCGAACACCGGGGAGCTGTTTTTT	CASSRLAGANTGELFF
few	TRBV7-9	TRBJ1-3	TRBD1	TGTGCCAGCAGCCACCGGACAGGCCCGGTACATTTT	CASSHRTGPVHF
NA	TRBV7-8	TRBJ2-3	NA	TGTGCCAGCAGCCCCCCCAGGGCAGATACGCAGTATTTT	CASSPPRADTQYF
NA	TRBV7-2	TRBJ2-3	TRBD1	TGTGCCAGCAGTTCGGGACAGGGGCGCACAGATACGCAGTATTTT	CASSSGQGRTDTQYF
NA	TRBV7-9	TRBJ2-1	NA	TGTGCCAGCAGCATTTACGATGAGCAGTTCTTC	CASSIYDEQFF
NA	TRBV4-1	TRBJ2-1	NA	TGCGCCAGCAGCAAAGTCGGCCTTAACCCCGATGAGCAGTTCTTC	CASSKVGLNPDEQFF
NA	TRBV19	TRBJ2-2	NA	TGTGCCAGTAGTAGCGGCAGGGGAGTCGGGGAGCTGTTTTTT	CASSSGRGVGELFF
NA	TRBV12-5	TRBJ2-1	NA	TGTGCTAGTGGCCCCGGTTTCCCCAATGAGCAGTTCTTC	CASGPGFPNEQFF
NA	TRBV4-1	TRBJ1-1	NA	TGCGCCAGCAGCCAAGATAAAATGCGACAACTCAACACTGAAGCTTTCTTT	CASSQDKMRQLNTEAFF
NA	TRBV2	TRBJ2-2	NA	TGTGCCAGCAGTAAGACCAGGGCCACCGGGGAGCTGTTTTTT	CASSKTRATGELFF
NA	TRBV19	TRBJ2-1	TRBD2	TGTGCCAGTAGGAGACTAGCGGGAAGTCATCAAGAGCAGTTCTTC	CASRRLAGSHQEQFF
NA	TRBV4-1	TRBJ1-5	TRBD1	TGCGCCAGCAGCCGCAGGGGGATAGGGTATCAGCCCCAGCATTTT	CASSRRGIGYQPQHF
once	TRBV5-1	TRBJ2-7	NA	TGCGCCAGCAGCATACACAGGGACGAGCAGTACTTC	CASSIHRDEQYF
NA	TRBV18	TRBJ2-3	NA	TGTGCCAGCTCACCACTCCGGAGGCAGACCCGTAGCACAGATACGCAGTATTTT	CASSPLRRQTRSTDTQYF
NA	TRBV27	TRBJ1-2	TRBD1	TGTGCCAGCAGAGGATTCGGACAGGGAGGTGGCTACACCTTC	CASRGFGQGGGYTF
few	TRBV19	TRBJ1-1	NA	TGTGCCAGTAGCACTCGACAGAGAATGAACACTGAAGCTTTCTTT	CASSTRQRMNTEAFF
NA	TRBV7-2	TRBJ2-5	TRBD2	TGTGCCAGCAGCTCCTTAGGGCGGGGGTCCCGCGGAGAGACCCAGTACTTC	CASSSLGRGSRGETQYF
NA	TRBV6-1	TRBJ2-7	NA	TGTGCCAGCAGTGAACCAAAGGGCATAGGCTACGAGCAGTACTTC	CASSEPKGIGYEQYF
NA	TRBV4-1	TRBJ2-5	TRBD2	TGCGCCAGCAGCCAAGTGGGAGCGGGACAAGAGACCCAGTACTTC	CASSQVGAGQETQYF
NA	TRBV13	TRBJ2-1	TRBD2	TGTGCCAGCAGCTTAAGGAGCGGGAGTAAAGATGAGCAGTTCTTC	CASSLRSGSKDEQFF
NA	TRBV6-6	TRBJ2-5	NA	TGTGCCAGCAGGGGCATGAAGGGAGAGACCCAGTACTTC	CASRGMKGETQYF
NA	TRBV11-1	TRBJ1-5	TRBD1	TGTGCCAGCAGCTGCAAGAATCACAGGGGCCCGGATCAGCCCCAGCATTTT	CASSCKNHRGPDQPQHF